These 11 T cell receptor beta chains share one sample of origin, sequenced in a study of blood T cell repertoires in COVID-19. Method: immunoSEQ multiplex PCR; TCRdb's copy keeps in-frame clones and lacks some. The top ten clones hold less than 10% of a sample with over 40,000 clones, 85% to 95% of them seen once. The sequencing input was peripheral blood. Receptors were obtained from a woman older than 75 with acute or convalescent COVID-19.

The rearrangement uses TRBV11-2 and TRBJ1-2; D is unresolved. CDR1 is SGHAT, CDR2 FQNNGV, per germline. The germline V and J ends were trimmed by 0 bases and 5 bases, with 13 bases remaining between them. CDR3 length equals 15 residues. In nucleotides, the CDR3 is TGTGCCAGCAGCTTAGACGGGGTGATCGGATATGGCTACACCTTC. This translates into CASSLDGVIGYGYTF.

The chain links TRBV9 to TRBJ2-1; 13 bases match TRBD2. Germline loops: CDR1 SGDLS, CDR2 YYNGEE. Losses at the gene ends were 3 bases for V and 0 bases for J; bases not matched to a gene: 9. This CDR3 contains 19 residues. CDR3 DNA sequence: TGTGCCAGCAGCGCTACGTTCCGACTAGCGGGAGGCTCCTACAATGAGCAGTTCTTC. It specifies CASSATFRLAGGSYNEQFF.

The chain carries TRBV11-2 and TRBJ2-7, with a weak D call TRBD1 (5 bases). Germline values: CDR1 SGHAT, CDR2 FQNNGV. The CDR3 is 13 amino acids. V shed 2 bases and J shed 6 bases, with 11 bases lying between them. The CDR3 sequence: CASSLLQGGEQYF. The CDR3 region has the DNA TGTGCCAGCAGCTTACTGCAGGGTGGCGAGCAGTACTTC.

This clone has a single count. V is TRBV30 and J is TRBJ2-2; 12 nucleotides align to TRBD2. With V trimmed by 5 bases and J by 6 bases, 7 bases remained unmatched. Germline V gene data show CDR1 as GTSNPN and CDR2 as SVGIG (reference sequence). This CDR3 contains 15 residues. The CDR3 is CAWCSGTSGPGELFF. The CDR3, as DNA: TGTGCCTGGTGTTCCGGGACTAGCGGGCCCGGGGAGCTGTTTTTT.

This chain connects TRBV12-3 or TRBV12-4 to TRBJ1-2; D remains unclear. V was trimmed by 4 bases and J by 7 bases, leaving 10 bases between them. This CDR3 has 12 amino acids. DNA for the CDR3: TGTGCCAGCAGTTCGGGTCTTCTTGGCTACACCTTC. It encodes CASSSGLLGYTF.

The rearrangement joins TRBV9 to TRBJ2-1; the match to TRBD2 covers 9 bases. Trimming at V came to 6 bases and at J to 15 bases, leaving 16 bases not matched to a gene. The CDR3 covers 14 residues. CDR1 SGDLS and CDR2 YYNGEE come from the germline V gene. The CDR3 region is CASTLGGSGGLPFF. DNA of the CDR3: TGTGCCAGCACCCTTGGGGGTAGCGGGGGTCTACCGTTCTTC.

V is TRBV13 and J is TRBJ1-1; D ambiguous. Germline V gene lookup returns CDR1 PRHDT and CDR2 FYEKMQ (reference sequence). V lost 5 bases to trimming and J lost 2 bases, with 12 bases between them. CDR3 length equals 14 residues. The DNA for the CDR3 is TGTGCCAGCAGCCGGAGGGCGACTAACACTGAAGCTTTCTTT. It encodes CASSRRATNTEAFF. Variable domain in full (rest from reference TRBV13 and TRBJ1-1): AAGVIQSPRHLIKEKRETATLKCYPIPRHDTVYWYQQGPGQDPQFLISFYEKMQSDKGSIPDRFSAQQFSDYHSELNMSSLELGDSALYFCASSRRATNTEAFFGQGTRLTVV.

The rearrangement uses TRBV7-2 and TRBJ2-1; TRBD1 matches 7 bases. V lost 4 bases to trimming and J lost 8 bases; unmatched junction nucleotides: 14. CDR3 length: 16 residues. Germline V gene data show CDR1 as SGHTA and CDR2 as FQGNSA. The CDR3 DNA reads as TGTGCCAGCAGCTCCCACCCCCAGACAGGGCTTGATGAGCAGTTCTTC. Protein sequence: CASSSHPQTGLDEQFF. The variable domain in full, with the rest retrieved from reference TRBV7-2 and TRBJ2-1, is GAGVSQSPSNKVTEKGKDVELRCDPISGHTALYWYRQSLGQGLEFLIYFQGNSAPDKSGLPSDRFSAERTGGSVSTLTIQRTQQEDSAVYLCASSSHPQTGLDEQFFGPGTRLTVL.

Here the CDR3 DNA reads TGTGCCAGCAGTCCGTCCCGGGACAGGAATCAGCCCCAGCATTTT. Translated, it gives CASSPSRDRNQPQHF. The chain carries TRBV6-2 or TRBV6-3 and TRBJ1-5, with 8 bases aligning to TRBD1. Germline loops: CDR1 MNHEY, CDR2 SVGEGT. CDR3 length equals 15 residues. V was clipped by 5 bases and J by 4 bases; unmatched bases: 7.

The chain recombines TRBV24-1 with TRBJ1-2, with D maybe TRBD1 (6 bases). Germline CDR1 and CDR2: KGHDR and SFDVKD. V was clipped by 1 base and J by 4 bases, with 9 bases between them. The CDR3 is 14 residues long. The DNA of the CDR3 is TGTGCCACCAGTGATTTATCCAGGGGCTATGGCTACACCTTC. Protein sequence: CATSDLSRGYGYTF.

The CDR3, as DNA: TGCGCCAGCAGTGAGTCGACGGACAGGGGAACAACTAATGAAAAACTGTTTTTT. Translating it yields CASSESTDRGTTNEKLFF. The chain has TRBV10-1 and TRBJ1-4, with 9 bases lining up with TRBD1. Germline V gene data show CDR1 as WNHNN and CDR2 as SYGVQD (reference sequence). The V gene end was trimmed by 0 bases and the J gene end by 0 bases; junction bases not matched to a gene: 5. The CDR3 contains 18 residues.